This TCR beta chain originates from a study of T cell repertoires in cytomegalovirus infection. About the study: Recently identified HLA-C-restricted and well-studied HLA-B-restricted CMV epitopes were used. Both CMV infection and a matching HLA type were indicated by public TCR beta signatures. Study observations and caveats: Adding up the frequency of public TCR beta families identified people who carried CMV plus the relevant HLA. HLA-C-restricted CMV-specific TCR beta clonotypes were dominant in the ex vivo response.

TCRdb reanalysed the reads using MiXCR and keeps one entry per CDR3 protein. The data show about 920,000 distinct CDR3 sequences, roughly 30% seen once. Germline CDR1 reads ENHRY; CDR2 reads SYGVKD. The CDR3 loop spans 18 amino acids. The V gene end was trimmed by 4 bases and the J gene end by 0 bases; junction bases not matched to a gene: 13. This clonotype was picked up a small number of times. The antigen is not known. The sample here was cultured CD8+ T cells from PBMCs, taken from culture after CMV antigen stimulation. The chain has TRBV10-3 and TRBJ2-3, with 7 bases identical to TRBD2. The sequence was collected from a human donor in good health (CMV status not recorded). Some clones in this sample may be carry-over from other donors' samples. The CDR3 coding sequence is TGTGCCATCAGTGGGGCCCCGGGCTGGCGGGGGAGCACAGATACGCAGTATTTT. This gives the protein CAISGAPGWRGSTDTQYF.